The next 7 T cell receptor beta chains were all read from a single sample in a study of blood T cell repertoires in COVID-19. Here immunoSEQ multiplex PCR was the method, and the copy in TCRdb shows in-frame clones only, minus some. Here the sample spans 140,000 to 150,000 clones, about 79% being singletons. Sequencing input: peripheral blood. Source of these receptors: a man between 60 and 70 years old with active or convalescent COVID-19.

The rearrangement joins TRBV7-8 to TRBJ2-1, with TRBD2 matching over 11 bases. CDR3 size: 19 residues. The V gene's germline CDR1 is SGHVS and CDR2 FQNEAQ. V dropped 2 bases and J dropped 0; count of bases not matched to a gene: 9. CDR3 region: CASSLRFSGGVSSYNEQFF. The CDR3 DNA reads TGTGCCAGCAGCTTACGGTTTAGCGGGGGGGTCAGCTCCTACAATGAGCAGTTCTTC.

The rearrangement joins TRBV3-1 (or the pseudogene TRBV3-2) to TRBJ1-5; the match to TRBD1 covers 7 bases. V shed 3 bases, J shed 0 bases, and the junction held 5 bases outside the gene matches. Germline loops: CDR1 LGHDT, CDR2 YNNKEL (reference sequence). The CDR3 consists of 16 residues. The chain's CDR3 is CASSQEGAHSNQPQHF. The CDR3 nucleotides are TGTGCCAGCAGCCAGGAGGGGGCTCATAGCAATCAGCCCCAGCATTTT.

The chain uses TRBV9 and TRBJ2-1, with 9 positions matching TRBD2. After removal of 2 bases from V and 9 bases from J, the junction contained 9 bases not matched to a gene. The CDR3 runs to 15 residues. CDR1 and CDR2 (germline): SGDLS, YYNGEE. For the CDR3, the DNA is TGTGCCAGCAGCGTTGCGGGAGGGCCTGAGAGTGAGCAGTTCTTC. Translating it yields CASSVAGGPESEQFF.

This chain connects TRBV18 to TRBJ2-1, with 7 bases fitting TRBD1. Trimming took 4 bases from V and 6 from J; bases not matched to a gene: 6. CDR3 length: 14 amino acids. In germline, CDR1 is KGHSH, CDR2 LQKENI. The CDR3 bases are TGTGCCAGCTCACACGACAGGGTCGGCAATGAGCAGTTCTTC. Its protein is CASSHDRVGNEQFF.

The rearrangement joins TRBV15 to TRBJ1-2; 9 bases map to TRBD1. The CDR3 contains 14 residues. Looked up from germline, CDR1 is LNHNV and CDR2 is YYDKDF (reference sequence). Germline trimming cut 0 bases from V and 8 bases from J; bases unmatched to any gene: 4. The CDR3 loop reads CATSRDGTGYGYTF. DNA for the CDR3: TGTGCCACCAGCAGAGACGGGACAGGGTACGGCTACACCTTC.

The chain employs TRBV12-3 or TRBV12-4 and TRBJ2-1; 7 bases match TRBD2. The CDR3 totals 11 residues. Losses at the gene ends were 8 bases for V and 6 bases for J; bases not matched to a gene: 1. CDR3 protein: CASGRGNEQFF. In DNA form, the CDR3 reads TGTGCCAGCGGGAGGGGCAATGAGCAGTTCTTC.

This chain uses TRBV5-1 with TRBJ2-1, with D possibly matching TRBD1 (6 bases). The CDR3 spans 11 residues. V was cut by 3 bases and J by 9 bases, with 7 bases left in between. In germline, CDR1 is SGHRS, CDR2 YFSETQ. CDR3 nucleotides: TGCGCCAGCAGCTCCAGGGGTGAGCAGTTCTTC. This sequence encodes CASSSRGEQFF.